This T cell receptor beta chain comes out of a study of shared clonotypes between healthy human individuals. Background on the study: The cohort had a couple of women and three men, ages 18 to 49.

Germline lookup yields CDR1 SGHTA and CDR2 FQGNSA. This CDR3 spans 16 amino acids. The data were produced by immunoSEQ multiplex PCR, yet TCRdb's version contains in-frame clones alone and is incomplete. The table has about 2.3 million clones, around 93% seen once. A note on this clone: At one end the junction does not follow the germline gene, possibly because of a read error.

The source is a man younger than 35 in good health. Some clones in this sample may be carry-over from other donors' samples. The rearrangement joins TRBV7-2 to TRBJ2-6; 10 nucleotides agree with TRBD2. Source material: naive CD4+ T cells from PBMCs. This sample's subset: CD45RA+ positively selected. The DNA of the CDR3 is TGTGCCAGCAGTTTAGCGGGGGGTGCTGGGGCCAACGTCCTGACTTTC. Amino acids: CASSLAGGAGANVLTF.